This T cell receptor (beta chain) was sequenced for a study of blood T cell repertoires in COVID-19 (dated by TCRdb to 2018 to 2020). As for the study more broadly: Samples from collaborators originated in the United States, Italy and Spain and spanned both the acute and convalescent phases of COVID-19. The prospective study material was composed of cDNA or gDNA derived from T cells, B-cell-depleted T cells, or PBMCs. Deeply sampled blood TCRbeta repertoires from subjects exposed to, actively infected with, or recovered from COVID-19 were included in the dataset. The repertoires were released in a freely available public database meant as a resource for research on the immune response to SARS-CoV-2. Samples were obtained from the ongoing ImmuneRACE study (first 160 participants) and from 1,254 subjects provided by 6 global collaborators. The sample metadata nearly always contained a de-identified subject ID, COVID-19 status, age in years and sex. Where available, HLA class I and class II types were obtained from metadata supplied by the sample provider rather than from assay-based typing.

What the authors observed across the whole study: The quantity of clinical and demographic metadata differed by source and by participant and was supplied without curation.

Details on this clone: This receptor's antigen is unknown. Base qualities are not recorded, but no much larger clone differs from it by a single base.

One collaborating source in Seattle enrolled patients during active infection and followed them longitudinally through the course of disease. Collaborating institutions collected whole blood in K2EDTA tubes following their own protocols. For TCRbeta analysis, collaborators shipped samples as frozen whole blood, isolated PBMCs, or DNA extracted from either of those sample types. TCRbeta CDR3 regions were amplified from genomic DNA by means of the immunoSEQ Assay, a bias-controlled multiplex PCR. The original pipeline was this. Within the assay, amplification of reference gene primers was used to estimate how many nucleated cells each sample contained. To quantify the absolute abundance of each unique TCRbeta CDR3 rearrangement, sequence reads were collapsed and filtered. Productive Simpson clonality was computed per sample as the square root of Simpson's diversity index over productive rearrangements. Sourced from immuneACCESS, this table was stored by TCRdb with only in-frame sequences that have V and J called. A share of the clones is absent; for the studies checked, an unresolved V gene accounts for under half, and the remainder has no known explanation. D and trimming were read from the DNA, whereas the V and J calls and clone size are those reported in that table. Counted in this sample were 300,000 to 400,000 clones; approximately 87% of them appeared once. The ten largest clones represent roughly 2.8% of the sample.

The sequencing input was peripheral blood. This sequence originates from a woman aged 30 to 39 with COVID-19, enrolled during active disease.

CDR3 sequence: CASSFSGSYEQYF. Read as DNA, the sequence is TGTGCCAGCAGCTTTTCAGGGTCGTACGAGCAGTACTTC. The chain employs TRBV5-6 and TRBJ2-7; TRBD1 is perhaps the D gene, given 5 matching bases. CDR1 SGHDT and CDR2 YYEEEE were looked up in the germline V gene. Including cysteine and phenylalanine, the CDR3 has 13 amino acids. The only DNA kept is the CDR3, 39 bases in frame from the first base. Trimming removed 2 bases from V and 4 bases from J, leaving 10 bases between the germline ends.